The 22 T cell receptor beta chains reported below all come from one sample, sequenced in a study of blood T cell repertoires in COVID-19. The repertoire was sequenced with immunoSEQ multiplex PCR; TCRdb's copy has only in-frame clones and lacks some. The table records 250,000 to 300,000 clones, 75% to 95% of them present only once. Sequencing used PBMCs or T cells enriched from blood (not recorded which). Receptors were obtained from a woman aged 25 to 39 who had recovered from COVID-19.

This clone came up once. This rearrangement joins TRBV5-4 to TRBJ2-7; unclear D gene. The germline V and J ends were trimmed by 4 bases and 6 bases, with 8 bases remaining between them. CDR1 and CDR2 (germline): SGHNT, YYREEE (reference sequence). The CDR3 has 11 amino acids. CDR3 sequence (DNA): TGTGCCAGCAGCAATACTGGCGAGCAGTACTTC. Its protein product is CASSNTGEQYF. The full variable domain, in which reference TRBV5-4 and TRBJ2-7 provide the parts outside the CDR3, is ETGVTQSPTHLIKTRGQQVTLRCSSQSGHNTVSWYQQALGQGPQFIFQYYREEENGRGNFPPRFSGLQFPNYSSELNVNALELDDSALYLCASSNTGEQYFGPGTRLTVT.

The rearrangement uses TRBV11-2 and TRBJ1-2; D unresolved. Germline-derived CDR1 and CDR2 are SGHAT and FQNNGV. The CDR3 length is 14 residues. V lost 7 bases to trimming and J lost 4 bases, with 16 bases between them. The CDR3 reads CASKRVATSYGYTF. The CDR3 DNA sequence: TGTGCCAGCAAACGAGTAGCCACCTCCTATGGCTACACCTTC.

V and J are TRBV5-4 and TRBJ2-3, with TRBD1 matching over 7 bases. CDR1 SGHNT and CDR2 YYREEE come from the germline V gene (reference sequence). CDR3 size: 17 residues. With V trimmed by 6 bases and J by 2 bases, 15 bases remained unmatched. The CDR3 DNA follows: TGTGCCAGCAACCCTTGGAATATGGGACAGTACACAGATACGCAGTATTTT. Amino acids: CASNPWNMGQYTDTQYF.

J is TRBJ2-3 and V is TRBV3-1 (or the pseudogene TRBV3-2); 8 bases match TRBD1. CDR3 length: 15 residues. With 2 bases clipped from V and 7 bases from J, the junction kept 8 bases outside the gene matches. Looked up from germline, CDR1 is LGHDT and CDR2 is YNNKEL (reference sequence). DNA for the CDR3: TGTGCCAGCAGCCAACCGGACAGGGAAAGGAATACGCAGTATTTT. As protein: CASSQPDRERNTQYF.

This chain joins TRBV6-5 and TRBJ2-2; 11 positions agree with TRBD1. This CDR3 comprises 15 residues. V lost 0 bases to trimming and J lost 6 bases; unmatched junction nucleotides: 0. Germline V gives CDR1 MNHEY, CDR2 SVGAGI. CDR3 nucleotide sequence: TGTGCCAGCAGTTACTCGGGACAGGGGGCCGGGGAGCTGTTTTTT. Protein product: CASSYSGQGAGELFF.

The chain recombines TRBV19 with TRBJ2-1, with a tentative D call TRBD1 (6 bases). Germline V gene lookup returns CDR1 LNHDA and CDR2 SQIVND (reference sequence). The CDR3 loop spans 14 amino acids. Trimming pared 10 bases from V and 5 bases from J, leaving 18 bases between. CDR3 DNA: TGTGCCACCACACAGGGTGTGACACACAATGAGCAGTTCTTC. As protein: CATTQGVTHNEQFF.

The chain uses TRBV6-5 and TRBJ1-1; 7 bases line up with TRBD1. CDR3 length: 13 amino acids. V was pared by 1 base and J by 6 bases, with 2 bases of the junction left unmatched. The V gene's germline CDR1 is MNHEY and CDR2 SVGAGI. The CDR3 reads CASSYYDRAEAFF. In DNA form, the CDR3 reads TGTGCCAGCAGTTACTATGACAGGGCTGAAGCTTTCTTT.

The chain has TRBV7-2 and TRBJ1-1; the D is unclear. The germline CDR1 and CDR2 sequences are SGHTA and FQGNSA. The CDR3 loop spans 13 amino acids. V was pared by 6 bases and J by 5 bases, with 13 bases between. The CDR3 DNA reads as TGTGCCAGCAGTCCCCTACCCCGGACTGAAGCTTTCTTT. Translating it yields CASSPLPRTEAFF.

The CDR3 reads CSARNREAFF. DNA for the CDR3: TGCAGTGCTAGAAACAGGGAAGCTTTCTTT. The rearrangement uses TRBV20-1 and TRBJ1-1; possible D gene TRBD1, 5 bases. The CDR3 has 10 residues. V dropped 2 bases and J dropped 8 bases, with 6 bases sitting between them. Germline V gene sequence: CDR1 DFQATT, CDR2 SNEGSKA (reference sequence).

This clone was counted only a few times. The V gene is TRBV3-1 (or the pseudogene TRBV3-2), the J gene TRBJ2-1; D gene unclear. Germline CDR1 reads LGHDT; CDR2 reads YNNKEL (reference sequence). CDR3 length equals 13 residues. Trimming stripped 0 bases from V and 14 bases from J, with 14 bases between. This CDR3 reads CASSQDYEQAKFF. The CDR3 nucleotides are TGTGCCAGCAGCCAAGATTACGAGCAGGCTAAGTTCTTC.

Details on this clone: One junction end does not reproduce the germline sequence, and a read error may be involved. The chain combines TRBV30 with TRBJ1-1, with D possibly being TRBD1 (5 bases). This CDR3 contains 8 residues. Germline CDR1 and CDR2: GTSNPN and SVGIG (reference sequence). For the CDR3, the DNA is TGTGCCTGGAGGGGGCTTTTGTTT. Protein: CAWRGLLF. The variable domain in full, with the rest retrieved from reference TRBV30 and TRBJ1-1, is SQTIHQWPATLVQPVGSPLSLECTVEGTSNPNLYWYRQAAGRGLQLLFYSVGIGQISSEVPQNLSASRPQDRQFILSSKKLLLSDSGFYLCAWRGLLFGQGTRLTVV.

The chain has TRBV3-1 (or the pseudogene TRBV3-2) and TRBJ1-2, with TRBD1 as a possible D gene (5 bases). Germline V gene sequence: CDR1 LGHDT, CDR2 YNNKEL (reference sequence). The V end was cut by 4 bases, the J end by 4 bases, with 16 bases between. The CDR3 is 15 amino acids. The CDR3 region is CASSRGDSLSYGYTF. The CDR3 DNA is TGTGCCAGCAGCCGCGGGGACTCCCTATCCTATGGCTACACCTTC.

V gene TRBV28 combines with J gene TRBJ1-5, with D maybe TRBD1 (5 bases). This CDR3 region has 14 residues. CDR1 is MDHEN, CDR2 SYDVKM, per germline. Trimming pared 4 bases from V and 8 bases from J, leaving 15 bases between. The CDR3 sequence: CASSSGLTYEPQHF. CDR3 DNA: TGTGCCAGCAGTTCGGGACTTACCTACGAGCCCCAGCATTTT.

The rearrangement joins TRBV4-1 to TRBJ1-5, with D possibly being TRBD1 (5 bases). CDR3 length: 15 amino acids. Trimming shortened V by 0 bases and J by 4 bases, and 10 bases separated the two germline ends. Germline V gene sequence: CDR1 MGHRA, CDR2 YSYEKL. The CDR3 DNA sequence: TGCGCCAGCAGCCAAGATATGGGGGGTAATCAGCCCCAGCATTTT. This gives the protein CASSQDMGGNQPQHF.

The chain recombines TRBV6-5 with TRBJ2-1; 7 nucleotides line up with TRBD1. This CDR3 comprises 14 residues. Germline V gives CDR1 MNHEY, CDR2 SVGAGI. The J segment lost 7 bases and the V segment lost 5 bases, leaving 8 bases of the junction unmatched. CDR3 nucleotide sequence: TGTGCCAGCAGTCGGGACAGCGAGTGGAATGAGCAGTTCTTC. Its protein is CASSRDSEWNEQFF.

DNA for the CDR3: TGTGCCAGCAGCCCCCGGGGATTTAGGGCAGATACGCAGTATTTT. Translation: CASSPRGFRADTQYF. The chain has TRBV7-3 and TRBJ2-3, with D maybe TRBD2 (5 bases). V was shortened by 5 bases and J by 4 bases, with 16 bases between the two germline ends. Per germline, CDR1 SGHTA and CDR2 FQGTGA. The CDR3 sequence is 15 residues long. The variable domain in full, completed from reference TRBV7-3 and TRBJ2-3, reads GAGVSQTPSNKVTEKGKYVELRCDPISGHTALYWYRQSLGQGPEFLIYFQGTGAADDSGLPNDRFFAVRPEGSVSTLKIQRTERGDSAVYLCASSPRGFRADTQYFGPGTRLTVL.

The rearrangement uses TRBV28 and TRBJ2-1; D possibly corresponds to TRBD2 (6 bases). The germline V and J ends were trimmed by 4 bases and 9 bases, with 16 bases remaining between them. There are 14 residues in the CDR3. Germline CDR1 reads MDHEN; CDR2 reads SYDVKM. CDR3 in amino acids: CASSSPGLQGEQFF. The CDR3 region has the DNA TGTGCCAGCAGTTCCCCGGGACTCCAGGGTGAGCAGTTCTTC. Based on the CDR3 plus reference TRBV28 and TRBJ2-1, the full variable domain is DVKVTQSSRYLVKRTGEKVFLECVQDMDHENMFWYRQDPGLGLRLIYFSYDVKMKEKGDIPEGYSVSREKKERFSLILESASTNQTSMYLCASSSPGLQGEQFFGPGTRLTVL.

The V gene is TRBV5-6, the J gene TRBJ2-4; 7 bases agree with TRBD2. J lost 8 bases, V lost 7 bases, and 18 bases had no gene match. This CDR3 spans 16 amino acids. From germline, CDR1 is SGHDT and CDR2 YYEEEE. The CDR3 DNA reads TGTGCCAGCTTTCTAGCAAGACTAGCCAGGGCGGACATTCAGTACTTC. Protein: CASFLARLARADIQYF. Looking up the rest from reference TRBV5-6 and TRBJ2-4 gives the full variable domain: DAGVTQSPTHLIKTRGQQVTLRCSPKSGHDTVSWYQQALGQGPQFIFQYYEEEERQRGNFPDRFSGHQFPNYSSELNVNALLLGDSALYLCASFLARLARADIQYFGAGTRLSVL.

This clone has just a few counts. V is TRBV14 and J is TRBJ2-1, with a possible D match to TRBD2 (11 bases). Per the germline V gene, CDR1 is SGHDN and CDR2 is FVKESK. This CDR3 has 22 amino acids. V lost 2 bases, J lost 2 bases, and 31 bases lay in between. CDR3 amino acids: CASSQQTGGRDVLAGAYNEQFF. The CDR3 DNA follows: TGTGCCAGCAGCCAACAGACAGGGGGCAGGGATGTACTAGCGGGAGCCTACAATGAGCAGTTCTTC.

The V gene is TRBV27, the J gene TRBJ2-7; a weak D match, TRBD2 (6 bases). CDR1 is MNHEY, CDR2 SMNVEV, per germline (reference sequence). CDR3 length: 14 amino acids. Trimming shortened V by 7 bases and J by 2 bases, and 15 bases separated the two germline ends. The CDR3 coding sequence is TGTGCCAGCACCCCGGCGGGAATAACCTACGAGCAGTACTTC. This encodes CASTPAGITYEQYF.

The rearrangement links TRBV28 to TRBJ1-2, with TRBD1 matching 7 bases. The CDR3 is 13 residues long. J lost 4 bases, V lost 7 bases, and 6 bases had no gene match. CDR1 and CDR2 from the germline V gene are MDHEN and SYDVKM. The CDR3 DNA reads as TGTGCCAGCAAGCAAGGGACAGTCTATGGCTACACCTTC. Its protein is CASKQGTVYGYTF.

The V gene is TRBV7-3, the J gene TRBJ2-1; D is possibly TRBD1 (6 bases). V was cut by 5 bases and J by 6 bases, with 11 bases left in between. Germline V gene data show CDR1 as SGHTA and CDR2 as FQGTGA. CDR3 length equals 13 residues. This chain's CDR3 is CASSVQGGNEQFF. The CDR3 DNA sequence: TGTGCCAGCAGCGTACAGGGCGGCAATGAGCAGTTCTTC.